This TCR beta chain was observed in a study of T cell changes during pregnancy in multiple sclerosis. Clones were read by immunoSEQ multiplex PCR, and TCRdb kept only the in-frame ones, dropping some. The table shows some 60,000 clones, with 93% occurring only once. V lost 6 bases to trimming and J lost 1 base; unmatched junction nucleotides: 4. This CDR3 contains 14 residues. Germline CDR1 is MDHEN and CDR2 is SYDVKM. The input for sequencing was peripheral blood, taken after pregnancy. The receptor's source is a female donor with multiple sclerosis, enrolled in a pregnancy study. The chain couples TRBV28 to TRBJ1-1, with 8 nucleotides matching TRBD1. Here the CDR3 DNA reads TGTGCCAGCAGCCTCGGGACAGGGAACACTGAAGCTTTCTTT. This encodes CASSLGTGNTEAFF.